A selection of T cell receptor beta chains follows, all from one sample in a study of blood T cell repertoires in COVID-19. Produced via immunoSEQ multiplex PCR; TCRdb's table is partial and in-frame only. Here the sample spans approximately 210,000 clones, around 81% being singletons. The sample was PBMCs or T cells enriched from blood (not recorded which). Receptor source: a woman aged 50 to 60 with acute COVID-19. Each CDR3 is given with its conserved first and last residue. Each record gives: J gene, clone size, D gene, V gene, CDR3 DNA, CDR3 protein. The D gene is left open where the match is weak. The size field is filled for only some rows; it gives once, few, many or a size class.

>TRBJ2-7|.|TRBD1|TRBV4-3
TGCGCCAGCAGCCAAGATCAAGCAGGGGGCTACGAGCAGTACTTC
CASSQDQAGGYEQYF
>TRBJ2-7|.|TRBD2|TRBV6-5
TGTGCCAGCAGTTCCCATGGGGGGGTCCCCGAGCAGTACTTC
CASSSHGGVPEQYF
>TRBJ2-7|.|TRBD2|TRBV9
TGTGCCAGCAGCGTAGACCCTAGCGGGACCTACGAGCAGTACTTC
CASSVDPSGTYEQYF
>TRBJ1-1|many|.|TRBV7-2
TGTGCCAGCAGCTTAGATCGGGCAGGCCAAACCCGGCGGGAATTT
CASSLDRAGQTRREF
>TRBJ1-3|few|.|TRBV11-2
TGTGCCAGCAGAAGCCCCTACAGGGCTGGAAACACCATATATTTT
CASRSPYRAGNTIYF
>TRBJ1-2|few|TRBD1|TRBV28
TGTGCCAGCAGGACCTCCGGGACAGACCTCTATGGCTACACCTTC
CASRTSGTDLYGYTF
>TRBJ1-5|.|.|TRBV3-1/TRBV3-2
TGTGCCAGCAGCCCCCGGACAGCCCGTACTCCCCAGCATTTT
CASSPRTARTPQHF
>TRBJ1-4|.|TRBD1|TRBV5-1
TGCGCCAGCAGCTTGGCCGGAACAGGGGGGGAAAAACTGTTTTTT
CASSLAGTGGEKLFF
>TRBJ1-5|few|.|TRBV4-3
TGCGCCAGCAGCCAAGACGGGACGGGAGGTCAGCCCCAGCATTTT
CASSQDGTGGQPQHF
>TRBJ2-7|.|.|TRBV12-3/TRBV12-4
TGTGCCAGCAGTCCGACGGGGACCTACGAGCAGTACTTC
CASSPTGTYEQYF
>TRBJ1-1|.|.|TRBV30
TGTGCCTGGAGTGTAGCAGGTTATAACACTGAAGCTTTCTTT
CAWSVAGYNTEAFF
>TRBJ2-2|.|.|TRBV27
TGTGCCAGCACCCCCGAACGGGACACCGGGGAGCTGTTTTTT
CASTPERDTGELFF
>TRBJ1-6|.|.|TRBV18
TGTGCCAGCTCACCAACAGGCAATAATTCACCCCTCCACTTT
CASSPTGNNSPLHF
>TRBJ2-1|.|.|TRBV9
TGTGCCAGCAGCGTAGGTGTCAGGTTGGATTACAATGAGCAGTTCTTC
CASSVGVRLDYNEQFF
>TRBJ2-7|.|.|TRBV6-5
TGTGCCAGCAGTCCCTTTATAGGGGGCTACGAGCAGTACTTC
CASSPFIGGYEQYF
>TRBJ1-1|.|.|TRBV28
TGTGCCAGCAGCCTAGGGGGGGGAAACACTGAAGCTTTCTTT
CASSLGGGNTEAFF
>TRBJ2-3|.|.|TRBV7-2
TGTGCCAGCAGCTTAGTAACGGGAGTGGGTACAGATACGCAGTATTTT
CASSLVTGVGTDTQYF
>TRBJ2-7|.|TRBD1|TRBV4-3
TGCGCCAGCAGCCAAGATCCAACCGGGGCCGGGACAGGGGACTACGAGCAGTACTTC
CASSQDPTGAGTGDYEQYF
>TRBJ2-7|.|TRBD2|TRBV7-6
TGTGCCAGCAGCTTAGAGACTAGCGGGGGCGAGCAGTACTTC
CASSLETSGGEQYF
>TRBJ1-1|few|TRBD1|TRBV11-2
TGTGCCAGCACCCTGACAGGGGGGGTGAACACTGAAGCTTTCTTT
CASTLTGGVNTEAFF
>TRBJ2-3|.|.|TRBV11-3
TGTGCCAGCAGCTTAGAACAGACCTACAGGACGCAGTATTTT
CASSLEQTYRTQYF
>TRBJ2-3|once|.|TRBV25-1
TGTGCCAGCAGTGAACTTGGCGGGAGCACAGATACGCAGTATTTT
CASSELGGSTDTQYF
>TRBJ2-5|.|TRBD2|TRBV14
TGTGCCAGCAGCCAAGAGAACGTTGGGACTAGCGGGACAAAACGAGAGACCCAGTACTTC
CASSQENVGTSGTKRETQYF
>TRBJ1-1|.|.|TRBV14
TGTGCCAGCAGCTTCCGGACAGAAAACACTGAAGCTTTCTTT
CASSFRTENTEAFF
>TRBJ1-2|.|.|TRBV28
TGTGCCAGCAGTGCGGGCGACTATGGCTACACCTTC
CASSAGDYGYTF
>TRBJ2-1|once|.|TRBV15
TGTGCCACCAGCAGACCCATCTCCAGCAGCGACCCCACATTTAGCTCCTACAATGAGCAGTTCTTC
CATSRPISSSDPTFSSYNEQFF
>TRBJ1-6|.|TRBD1|TRBV30
TGTGCCTGGAGTGTATCACGGGCAGGGGGTAGCTCCTATAATTCACCCCTCCACTTT
CAWSVSRAGGSSYNSPLHF
>TRBJ1-2|.|.|TRBV20-1
TGCAGTGCTAGTTCCGGAGATGGCTACACCTTC
CSASSGDGYTF
>TRBJ2-7|few|TRBD2|TRBV5-1
TGCGCCAGCAGGGCTAGCGGTCCTGACGAGCAGTACTTC
CASRASGPDEQYF
>TRBJ1-1|.|.|TRBV12-3/TRBV12-4
TGTGCCAGCAGTTTCGGTAACACTGAAGCTTTCTTT
CASSFGNTEAFF
>TRBJ1-5|.|.|TRBV28
TGTGCCAGCAGTCCTCCTCGTCAGCCCCAGCATTTT
CASSPPRQPQHF
>TRBJ1-1|.|.|TRBV28
TGTGCCAGCAGCCCCGGGGGTATTAGGACTGAAGCTTTCTTT
CASSPGGIRTEAFF
>TRBJ2-3|.|TRBD2|TRBV2
TGTGCCAGCAGCCCTAGCGGGAGGGCCGGTGGCACAGATACGCAGTATTTT
CASSPSGRAGGTDTQYF
>TRBJ2-2|.|TRBD1|TRBV2
TGTGCCAGCAGTGATAACTTAGAGACGACAGGGAAGTGGAACGGGGAGCTGTTTTTT
CASSDNLETTGKWNGELFF
>TRBJ2-3|.|TRBD2|TRBV27
TGTGCCAGCAGTTTATTTTACGGGGGGGCCGGCACAGATACGCAGTATTTT
CASSLFYGGAGTDTQYF
>TRBJ1-1|.|.|TRBV2
TGTGCCAGCGGGGCACTCGGGGGCACTGAAGCTTTCTTT
CASGALGGTEAFF
>TRBJ2-4|.|.|TRBV28
TGTGCCAGCAACAACAGGGCAAACATTCAGTACTTC
CASNNRANIQYF
>TRBJ2-3|.|TRBD2|TRBV27
TGTGCCAGCATTGCCTTAGGACTAGCGGCAGATACGCAGTATTTT
CASIALGLAADTQYF
>TRBJ2-2|.|.|TRBV2
TGTGCCAGCAGTGGAAGTGGCTCCACATACACCGGGGAGCTGTTTTTT
CASSGSGSTYTGELFF
>TRBJ2-1|.|TRBD2|TRBV12-5
TGTGCTAGTGGGTCTAGCGGGAGGGCCGGGAATGAGCAGTTCTTC
CASGSSGRAGNEQFF
>TRBJ2-4|once|.|TRBV20-1
TGCAGTGCTAGTAAGGGGGAACAAAACAGTCAGTACTTC
CSASKGEQNSQYF
>TRBJ1-5|.|TRBD1|TRBV19
TGTGCCAGTAAGGGACAGGGTTATCAGCCCCAGCATTTT
CASKGQGYQPQHF
>TRBJ1-5|.|TRBD1|TRBV7-3
TGTGCCAGCAGCTCTATGGGGGGGAGACAGGGGTCTGATCAGCCCCAGCATTTT
CASSSMGGRQGSDQPQHF
>TRBJ1-5|.|.|TRBV28
TGTGCCAGCAATCGGATGACTGCTAGCAATCAGCCCCAGCATTTT
CASNRMTASNQPQHF
>TRBJ2-1|.|TRBD1|TRBV3-1/TRBV3-2
TGTGCCAGCAGCCTGGGACAGGAGCAGTTCTTC
CASSLGQEQFF
>TRBJ1-5|.|.|TRBV6-5
TGTGCCAGCACGCCCGGTTTCAATCAGCCCCAGCATTTT
CASTPGFNQPQHF
>TRBJ2-5|few|TRBD2|TRBV5-4
TGTGCCAGCAGCTTACTAGCGGGAGGAGAGACCCAGTACTTC
CASSLLAGGETQYF
>TRBJ2-7|few|.|TRBV28
TGTGCCAGCAGAAGGCAGGGTGACCCTTACGAGCAGTACTTC
CASRRQGDPYEQYF
>TRBJ2-7|.|TRBD1|TRBV28
TGTGCCAGCAGTTGGCGAATGGGCCGGGACAGGGCCTACGAGCAGTACTTC
CASSWRMGRDRAYEQYF
>TRBJ2-1|.|TRBD2|TRBV9
TGTGCCAGCAGCCCCCTCCTAGCGGGGGGGTGGAATGAGCAGTTCTTC
CASSPLLAGGWNEQFF
>TRBJ2-6|.|TRBD1|TRBV4-3
TGCGCCAGCAGCCAAACGACCGGGACAGTATCCTCTGGGGCCAACGTCCTGACTTTC
CASSQTTGTVSSGANVLTF
>TRBJ1-2|.|TRBD1|TRBV5-1
TGCGCCAGCAGCTTATCGGGGACAGATAACTATGGCTACACCTTC
CASSLSGTDNYGYTF
>TRBJ1-4|.|.|TRBV7-9
TGTGCCAGCAGCGATAAGGGGTCCACTAATGAAAAACTGTTTTTT
CASSDKGSTNEKLFF